These 16 T cell receptor beta chains were all obtained from the same sample, sequenced in a study of T cells in Graves' hyperthyroidism and ophthalmopathy (dated by TCRdb to between 2018 and 2021). The library relied on multiplex PCR. TCRdb records Illumina HiSeq 2000 as the sequencer. The TCR beta CDR3 regions were amplified from RNA transcripts. A first-round RT-PCR of the TCR CDR3 used the HTBI primer set with the Qiagen OneStep RT-PCR kit. Using fastp trimming at Q25 and MiXCR clonotype assembly, TCRdb reanalyzed the public sequencing data and kept in-frame beta chains. Every CDR3 protein is listed once, alongside the most common genes and DNA of its rows. The sample has approximately 370,000 distinct CDR3 sequences on record, about 17% of them singletons. Of the sample, around a third is held by the ten largest clones. The material sequenced was blood. The source is a woman aged 25 to 39 with Graves' hyperthyroidism that later progressed to Graves' ophthalmopathy.

As concerns this clonotype: One end of the junction fails to match germline, which may point to a read error. The rearrangement links TRBV7-2 to TRBJ2-7; 7 positions match TRBD1. In germline, CDR1 is SGHTA, CDR2 FQGNSA. This CDR3 has 14 amino acids. The CDR3, as DNA: TGTGCCAGCAGCTCGCTACAGGGGACGGAGAGCCAGGACTTC. This translates into CASSSLQGTESQDF.

This clonotype was seen a handful of times. The rearrangement joins TRBV28 to TRBJ1-4, with 7 positions matching TRBD1. The CDR3 contains 13 residues. With 5 bases clipped from V and 7 bases from J, the junction kept 4 bases outside the gene matches. CDR1 and CDR2 from the germline V gene are MDHEN and SYDVKM. The CDR3 protein is CASSVQGSEKLFF. The CDR3 DNA reads as TGTGCCAGCAGTGTACAGGGGAGTGAAAAACTGTTTTTT.

About this clonotype: At one end the junction does not follow the germline gene, possibly because of a read error. The chain is built from TRBV29-1 and TRBJ2-6, with no clear D. This CDR3 region has 15 residues. CDR1 SQVTM and CDR2 ANQGSEA come from the germline V gene. CDR3: CSVDVGSSEANVLTF. Written as DNA, the CDR3 is TGCAGCGTTGATGTGGGAAGCTCTGAGGCCAACGTCCTGACTTTC.

This clonotype was detected many times. The gene calls are TRBV5-1 and TRBJ2-7; D remains ambiguous. The CDR3 spans 13 residues. The germline gives CDR1 SGHRS, CDR2 YFSETQ. Trimming shortened V by 4 bases and J by 5 bases, and 13 bases separated the two germline ends. The DNA for the CDR3 is TGCGCCAGCAGCACTGGACCCCCTGACGAGCAGTACTTC. Amino acids: CASSTGPPDEQYF. Together with reference TRBV5-1 and TRBJ2-7, the CDR3 gives the full variable domain: KAGVTQTPRYLIKTRGQQVTLSCSPISGHRSVSWYQQTPGQGLQFLFEYFSETQRNKGNFPGRFSGRQFSNSRSEMNVSTLELGDSALYLCASSTGPPDEQYFGPGTRLTVT.

The chain couples TRBV27 to TRBJ1-5; a weak D match, TRBD1 (6 bases). Germline V gene lookup returns CDR1 MNHEY and CDR2 SMNVEV (reference sequence). The CDR3 is 14 amino acids. The V and J ends lost 6 bases and 6 bases respectively, with 15 bases between them. In DNA, the CDR3 is TGTGCCAGCAGCCGGGACATCCGCCTTCAGCCCCAGCATTTT. It is translated as CASSRDIRLQPQHF.

This clonotype was recorded a few times. CDR3 sequence (DNA): TGCGCCAGCAGTGAGACACAAGGGTACGAGCAGTACTTC. As protein: CASSETQGYEQYF. The chain employs TRBV10-2 and TRBJ2-7; D is ambiguous. Germline CDR1 and CDR2: WSHSY and SAAADI. The V end lost 2 bases, the J end lost 4 bases, and 9 bases lay between the germline ends. This CDR3 has 13 amino acids.

This clonotype was recorded a few times. Compared with germline, one end of the junction differs, possibly owing to a read error. The chain couples TRBV28 to TRBJ2-5; 9 bases align to TRBD1. Germline assignment: CDR1 MDHEN and CDR2 SYDVKM. The CDR3 loop spans 20 amino acids. The CDR3 DNA reads TGTGCCAGCAGTTTAAGTCTGGACAGGGGCCGATTGGGGGTTCAAGAGACTCAGTACTTC. Translated, it gives CASSLSLDRGRLGVQETQYF.

This chain links TRBV20-1 with TRBJ1-1, with D uncertain. CDR1 DFQATT and CDR2 SNEGSKA come from the germline V gene (reference sequence). V was clipped by 5 bases and J by 3 bases, with 13 bases between them. The CDR3 runs 13 residues. The CDR3 sequence is CSASDGLYTEAFF. The CDR3, as DNA: TGCAGTGCTTCCGACGGGCTTTACACTGAAGCTTTCTTT.

V is TRBV20-1 and J is TRBJ2-7; perhaps TRBD1 as D (6 bases). The CDR3 is made up of 14 amino acids. V was clipped by 1 base and J by 7 bases, with 17 bases between them. Germline V gene data show CDR1 as DFQATT and CDR2 as SNEGSKA (reference sequence). The DNA of the CDR3 is TGCAGTGCTAGAGTTTGGCAGGGGACGGAGGAGCAGTACTTC. It translates to CSARVWQGTEEQYF.

This clonotype was found a few times. The chain combines TRBV9 with TRBJ2-5; TRBD2 matches at 13 bases. In germline, CDR1 is SGDLS, CDR2 YYNGEE. This CDR3 has 16 residues. The V gene end was trimmed by 4 bases and the J gene end by 5 bases; junction bases not matched to a gene: 8. CDR3 nucleotide sequence: TGTGCCAGCAGCCCTCGGGGACTAGCGGGAAGGGAGACCCAGTACTTC. This encodes CASSPRGLAGRETQYF.

As to this clonotype: A read error is possible here, since a much larger clone lies one base away. The chain uses TRBV6-1 and TRBJ2-1; the match to TRBD2 covers 11 bases. Germline V gene lookup returns CDR1 MNHNS and CDR2 SASEGT. V gave up 5 bases and J gave up 2 bases; unmatched junction bases: 2. CDR3 length equals 15 residues. CDR3 sequence reads: CASSFSGGAYNEQFF. The CDR3 coding sequence is TGTGCCAGCAGTTTTAGCGGGGGGGCCTACAATGAGCAGTTCTTC.

This clonotype was observed many times. The chain carries TRBV18 and TRBJ2-1; D may be TRBD2 (6 bases). V shed 0 bases and J shed 6 bases, with 15 bases lying between them. Germline V gives CDR1 KGHSH, CDR2 LQKENI. This CDR3 comprises 16 residues. CDR3 region: CASSPPWAGLGNEQFF. The CDR3 nucleotides are TGTGCCAGCTCACCACCGTGGGCGGGGCTGGGCAATGAGCAGTTCTTC. The full variable domain, its missing parts supplied by reference TRBV18 and TRBJ2-1, is NAGVMQNPRHLVRRRGQEARLRCSPMKGHSHVYWYRQLPEEGLKFMVYLQKENIIDESGMPKERFSAEFPKEGPSILRIQQVVRGDSAAYFCASSPPWAGLGNEQFFGPGTRLTVL.

This clonotype was seen repeatedly, ten times or more. This chain joins TRBV27 and TRBJ1-1; D is undetermined. This CDR3 comprises 13 residues. V was cut by 3 bases and J by 3 bases, with 8 bases left in between. Germline values: CDR1 MNHEY, CDR2 SMNVEV (reference sequence). DNA of the CDR3: TGTGCCAGCAGTTTTTTTGGGGACACTGAAGCTTTCTTT. This sequence encodes CASSFFGDTEAFF.

In the case of this clonotype: A much larger clone differs by one base, so this may be a read error. J is TRBJ2-6 and V is TRBV12-3 or TRBV12-4; possibly TRBD1 for D (5 bases). This CDR3 region has 16 residues. This CDR3 reads CASRGLGASGASVLTF. Here the CDR3 DNA reads TGTGCCAGCAGGGGCCTCGGTGCCTCTGGGGCCAGCGTCCTGACTTTC.

The sample holds many counts of this clonotype. The V call is TRBV20-1, the J call TRBJ1-2; no definite D call. This CDR3 is built from 12 residues. The germline V and J ends were trimmed by 6 bases and 3 bases, with 11 bases remaining between them. The germline gives CDR1 DFQATT, CDR2 SNEGSKA (reference sequence). For the CDR3, the DNA is TGCAGTGCAATCGTTGGGGACTATGGCTACACCTTC. This encodes CSAIVGDYGYTF.

This clonotype was picked up many times. The chain links TRBV6-5 to TRBJ2-5; D remains unclear. The CDR3 sequence is 16 residues long. The V gene lost 1 base and the J gene lost 2 bases, with 14 bases spanning the gap. Germline assignment: CDR1 MNHEY and CDR2 SVGAGI. The DNA of the CDR3 is TGTGCCAGCAGTTACTGGCCTTTGGACCCTCAAGAGACCCAGTACTTC. It specifies CASSYWPLDPQETQYF.